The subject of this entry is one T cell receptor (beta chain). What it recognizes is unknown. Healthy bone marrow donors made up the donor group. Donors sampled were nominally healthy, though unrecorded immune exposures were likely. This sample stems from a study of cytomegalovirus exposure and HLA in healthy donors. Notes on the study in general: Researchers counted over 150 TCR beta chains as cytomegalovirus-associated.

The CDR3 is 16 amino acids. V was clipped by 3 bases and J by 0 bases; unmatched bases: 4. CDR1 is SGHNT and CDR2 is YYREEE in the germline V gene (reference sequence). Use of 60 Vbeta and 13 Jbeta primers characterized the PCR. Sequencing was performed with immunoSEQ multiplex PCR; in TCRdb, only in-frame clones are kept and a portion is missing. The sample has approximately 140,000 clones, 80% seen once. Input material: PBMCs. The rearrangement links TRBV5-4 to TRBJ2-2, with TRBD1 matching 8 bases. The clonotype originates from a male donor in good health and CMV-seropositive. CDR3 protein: CASSSRDRTNTGELFF. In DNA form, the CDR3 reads TGTGCCAGCAGCTCCCGGGACAGGACGAACACCGGGGAGCTGTTTTTT.